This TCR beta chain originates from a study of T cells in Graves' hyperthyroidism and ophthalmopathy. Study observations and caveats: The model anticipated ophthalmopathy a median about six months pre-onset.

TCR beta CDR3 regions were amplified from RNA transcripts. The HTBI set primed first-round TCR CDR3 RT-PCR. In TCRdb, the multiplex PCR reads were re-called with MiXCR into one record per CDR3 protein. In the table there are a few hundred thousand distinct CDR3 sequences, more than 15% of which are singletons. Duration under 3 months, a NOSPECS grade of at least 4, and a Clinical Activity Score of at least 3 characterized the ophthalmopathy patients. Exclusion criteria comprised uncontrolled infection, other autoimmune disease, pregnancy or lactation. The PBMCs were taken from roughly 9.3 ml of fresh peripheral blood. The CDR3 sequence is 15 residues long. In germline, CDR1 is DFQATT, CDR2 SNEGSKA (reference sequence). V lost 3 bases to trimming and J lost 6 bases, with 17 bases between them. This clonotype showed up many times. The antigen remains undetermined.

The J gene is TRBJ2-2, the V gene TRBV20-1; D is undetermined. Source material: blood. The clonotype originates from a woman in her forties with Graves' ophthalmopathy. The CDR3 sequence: CSASRGRKEAGELFF. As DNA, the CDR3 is TGCAGTGCTAGTCGAGGCCGGAAAGAAGCCGGGGAGCTGTTTTTT.